The 3 T cell receptor beta chains reported below all come from one sample, sequenced in a study of cytomegalovirus exposure and HLA in healthy donors. PCR used 60 Vbeta primers and 13 Jbeta primers. Sequencing was performed with immunoSEQ multiplex PCR; in TCRdb, only in-frame clones are kept and a portion is missing. The repertoire table contains some 130,000 clones. The specimen was PBMCs. The receptors originated from a woman between 35 and 50 years old in good health and CMV-seropositive.

The chain uses TRBV7-3 and TRBJ2-1, with D possibly TRBD2 on 6 matching bases. With 5 bases removed from V and 6 bases from J, the gap between germline ends came to 11 bases. The CDR3 runs to 13 residues. In germline, CDR1 is SGHTA, CDR2 FQGTGA. The CDR3 DNA sequence: TGTGCCAGCAGCAACGGGACTTTCAATGAGCAGTTCTTC. Translation: CASSNGTFNEQFF.

Note on this clone: The junction does not match germline at one end; this may be a read error. This rearrangement joins TRBV19 to TRBJ1-2; D is uncertain. Germline V lookup: CDR1 LNHDA, CDR2 SQIVND (reference sequence). The CDR3 spans 11 residues. Here the CDR3 reads CASSIGGYSYF. CDR3 nucleotides: TGTGCCAGTAGTATTGGTGGGTACAGCTACTTC.

The rearrangement links TRBV18 to TRBJ2-1; 7 bases fit TRBD1. V lost 1 base, J lost 2 bases, and 5 bases stayed unmatched. Germline V gene sequence: CDR1 KGHSH, CDR2 LQKENI. This CDR3 is 16 amino acids long. The CDR3 is CASSPRDRVAYNEQFF. The CDR3, as DNA: TGTGCCAGCTCACCACGCGACAGGGTAGCCTACAATGAGCAGTTCTTC.